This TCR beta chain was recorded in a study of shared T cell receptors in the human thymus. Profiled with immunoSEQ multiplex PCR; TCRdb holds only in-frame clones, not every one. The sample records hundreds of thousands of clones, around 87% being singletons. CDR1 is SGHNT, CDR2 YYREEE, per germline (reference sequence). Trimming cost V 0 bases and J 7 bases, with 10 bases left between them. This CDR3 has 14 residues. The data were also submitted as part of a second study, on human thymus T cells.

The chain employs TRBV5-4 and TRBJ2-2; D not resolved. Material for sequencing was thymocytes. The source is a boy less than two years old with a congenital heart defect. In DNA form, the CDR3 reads TGTGCCAGCAGCTTGGATCCGGGTTTCGGGGAGCTGTTTTTT. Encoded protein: CASSLDPGFGELFF.